The rows below give T cell receptor beta chains drawn from one sample of a study of shared clonotypes between healthy human individuals. Generated by immunoSEQ multiplex PCR, the TCRdb table keeps only in-frame clones and is missing some. The sample shows some 1,100,000 clones, 75% to 85% of them seen only once. The sample was memory CD4+ T cells from PBMCs. These receptors were taken from a man between 18 and 35 years old in good health. Some clones in this sample may be carry-over from other donors' samples. Both conserved end residues are part of each CDR3. A D gene is named only where the DNA matches it firmly. Clone size is shown for a subset of rows, as once, few, many or a class of expanded clone.

j_call d_call v_call clone_size cdr3_nt cdr3_aa
TRBJ2-6 TRBD1 TRBV28 . TGTGCCAGCAGCTCAGGGGGAACTGGGGCCAACGTCCTGACTTTC CASSSGGTGANVLTF
TRBJ1-4 . TRBV29-1 few TGCAGCGTTGACGCCGGGGGTGAAAAACTGTTTTTT CSVDAGGEKLFF
TRBJ2-7 TRBD2 TRBV9 . TGTGCCAGCAGCGCGTCGGCTAGCGGGGCCTACGAGCAGTACTTC CASSASASGAYEQYF
TRBJ2-1 TRBD2 TRBV25-1 . TGTGCCAGCAGTGATATGGGACTAGCCAAGCAGTTCTTC CASSDMGLAKQFF
TRBJ2-1 TRBD2 TRBV5-1 . TGCGCCAGCAGCGACTCGACTAGCTTAGTCAGAAGGTTCTTC CASSDSTSLVRRFF
TRBJ1-4 TRBD1 TRBV2 once TGTGCCAGCAGTGGAGACAGGGGCCGGAGAGAAAAACTGTTTTTT CASSGDRGRREKLFF
TRBJ1-1 . TRBV11-2 . TGTGCCAGCAGCTTAGGACGGGCAAACACTGAAGCTTTCTTT CASSLGRANTEAFF
TRBJ2-2 . TRBV2 . TGTGCCAGCAGTGCAGAACAGGGTAACACCGGGGAGCTGTTTTTT CASSAEQGNTGELFF
TRBJ2-7 TRBD2 TRBV5-8 . TGTGCCAGCAGCCCCGGGACTAGCGGGATTCCCTACGAGCAGTACTTC CASSPGTSGIPYEQYF
TRBJ2-3 . TRBV21-1 few TGTGCCAGCAGCAACCGGAGGTCCGGAGATACGCAGTATTTT CASSNRRSGDTQYF
TRBJ2-7 . TRBV7-9 . TGTGCCAGCAGCTTAGGCGGGACAAGGTCCTACGAGCAGTACTTC CASSLGGTRSYEQYF
TRBJ2-3 . TRBV27 once TGTGCCAGCCGATCCGGGCTGGGCAGGGGGGGCACAGATACGCAGTATTTT CASRSGLGRGGTDTQYF
TRBJ2-7 TRBD1 TRBV5-4 . TGTGCCAGCAGTAAAGAGGGCTGGACAGGGGGCTACGAGCAGTACTTC CASSKEGWTGGYEQYF
TRBJ1-1 . TRBV15 few TGTGCCACCAGCAGAGTAGACTTCGTCGACACTGAAGCTTTCTTT CATSRVDFVDTEAFF
TRBJ2-7 . TRBV7-2 . TGTGCCAGCAGCTTAGTGTTAAGACCGGGCGGCGAGCAGTACTTC CASSLVLRPGGEQYF
TRBJ1-5 . TRBV9 . TGTGCCAGCAGCGTAGAATCAGACAATCAGCCCCAGCATTTT CASSVESDNQPQHF
TRBJ2-3 . TRBV5-1 . TGCGCCAGCAACATACAAGGGTTGGGCACAGATACGCAGTATTTT CASNIQGLGTDTQYF
TRBJ2-2 TRBD1 TRBV14 . TGTGCCAGCAGCGCTCACAGGGGGCGAACCGGGGAGCTGTTTTTT CASSAHRGRTGELFF
TRBJ2-7 . TRBV6-1 once TGTGCCAGCAGTGAAATAGGTCCACTGGGGGAGCAGTACTTC CASSEIGPLGEQYF
TRBJ2-1 . TRBV6-1 few TGTGCCAGCGGTTGGGGTAAGGGCAATGAGCAGTTCTTC CASGWGKGNEQFF
TRBJ2-4 TRBD2 TRBV4-2 . TGTGCCAGCAGCCAAGACACCGGGACTAGCGGAGGCAAAAACATTCAGTACTTC CASSQDTGTSGGKNIQYF
TRBJ1-5 . TRBV4-1 . TGCGCCAGTGCGACCAACGACGGCAATCAGCCCCAGCATTTT CASATNDGNQPQHF
TRBJ1-2 TRBD1 TRBV7-9 . TGTGCCAGCAGCTTATTAGGGGGCGACTATGGCTACACCTTC CASSLLGGDYGYTF
TRBJ1-5 TRBD1 TRBV7-8 once TGTGCCAGCAGCCGACAGGGGGAGTCTCAGCCCCAGCATTTT CASSRQGESQPQHF
TRBJ2-1 TRBD1 TRBV5-1 . TGCGCCAGCAGCTTGGCCGGATACGGACAGGGGATAGGGAATGAGCAGTTCTTC CASSLAGYGQGIGNEQFF
TRBJ2-7 . TRBV7-3 many TGTGCCAGCAGCTTTGGGCCGCGCACAGAGCAGTACTTC CASSFGPRTEQYF
TRBJ2-7 . TRBV5-4 few TGTGCCAGCAGCCAGGGGAGAGTTGGGGAGCAGTACTTC CASSQGRVGEQYF
TRBJ2-5 . TRBV6-4 . TGTGCCAGCAGCCAAGAGACCCAGTACTTC CASSQETQYF
TRBJ2-5 TRBD2 TRBV27 few TGTGCCAGCAGTTTATCTACAGCGGGAGGGCTGGGAGAGACCCAGTACTTC CASSLSTAGGLGETQYF